A single sample is the source of the 16 T cell receptor beta chains below, sequenced in a study of radiotherapy plus CTLA-4 blockade in lung cancer. Sequenced by immunoSEQ multiplex PCR; TCRdb stores in-frame clones only, minus some. This table has around 40,000 clones, roughly 75% appearing once. Here the sequenced sample was peripheral blood, taken from a patient treated with radiotherapy plus ipilimumab. The receptors were gathered from a human donor with non-small cell lung cancer who had stable disease on radiotherapy plus ipilimumab.

This chain joins TRBV6-1 and TRBJ2-2; no clear D. Looked up from germline, CDR1 is MNHNS and CDR2 is SASEGT. The length of the CDR3 is 15 residues. Trimming removed 4 bases from V and 0 bases from J, with 9 bases in between. As DNA, the CDR3 is TGTGCCAGCAGTGCCACAGTTACGAACACCGGGGAGCTGTTTTTT. This encodes CASSATVTNTGELFF.

The chain couples TRBV6-6 to TRBJ1-4, with 8 bases identical to TRBD1. Germline V gives CDR1 MNHNY, CDR2 SVGAGI (reference sequence). The junction had 4 bases not matched to a gene; V was cut back by 6 bases and J by 4 bases. The CDR3 loop spans 14 amino acids. CDR3 sequence (DNA): TGTGCCAGCAGACGGACAGGGAGTAATGAAAAACTGTTTTTT. Encoded protein: CASRRTGSNEKLFF.

This clone was seen only a few times. This chain links TRBV30 with TRBJ1-1, with D perhaps TRBD1 (5 bases). Germline V lookup: CDR1 GTSNPN, CDR2 SVGIG (reference sequence). V was cut by 3 bases and J by 0 bases, with 8 bases left in between. This CDR3 has 13 amino acids. The CDR3 region is CAWRQGLNTEAFF. CDR3 DNA: TGTGCCTGGAGGCAGGGATTGAACACTGAAGCTTTCTTT.

The gene calls are TRBV5-1 and TRBJ2-2; 8 positions agree with TRBD1. The CDR3 spans 14 residues. V lost 0 bases to trimming and J lost 5 bases; unmatched junction nucleotides: 0. CDR1 and CDR2 (germline): SGHRS, YFSETQ. The CDR3 DNA reads as TGCGCCAGCAGCTTGGGGACAGGGACCGGGGAGCTGTTTTTT. As protein: CASSLGTGTGELFF.

The CDR3 here is CAWSDDNGGEEAFF. In DNA form, the CDR3 reads TGTGCCTGGAGCGACGATAATGGCGGAGAGGAAGCTTTCTTT. The chain links TRBV30 to TRBJ1-1; no firm D call. CDR1 is GTSNPN and CDR2 is SVGIG in the germline V gene (reference sequence). Trimming stripped 3 bases from V and 8 bases from J, with 19 bases between. The CDR3 has 14 amino acids.

This clone was seen a single time. The chain carries TRBV19 and TRBJ1-2; 7 nucleotides agree with TRBD1. With 0 bases clipped from V and 6 bases from J, the junction kept 10 bases outside the gene matches. In germline, CDR1 is LNHDA, CDR2 SQIVND (reference sequence). This CDR3 is built from 16 residues. The CDR3 spells CASSIDLMTGYDGYTF. The CDR3, as DNA: TGTGCCAGTAGTATAGACTTAATGACAGGGTATGATGGCTACACCTTC.

The table lists this clone with a few counts. The chain combines TRBV9 with TRBJ1-2; no firm D call. V shed 0 bases and J shed 4 bases, with 10 bases lying between them. Germline V lookup: CDR1 SGDLS, CDR2 YYNGEE. There are 14 residues in the CDR3. CDR3 in amino acids: CASSVGPYSYGYTF. CDR3 in DNA: TGTGCCAGCAGCGTAGGCCCTTACAGCTATGGCTACACCTTC.

This clone showed up just a few times. A junction end diverges from the germline sequence, so it may reflect a read error. The chain has TRBV10-3 and TRBJ1-1; 9 positions agree with TRBD1. From germline, CDR1 is ENHRY and CDR2 SYGVKD. This CDR3 region has 16 residues. CDR3 DNA sequence: TGTGCCAGCAGTTACTCGGGACAGGGTAGTTGGACTGAAGCTTTCTTT. It codes for CASSYSGQGSWTEAFF.

The V gene is TRBV5-4, the J gene TRBJ2-2; maybe TRBD2 (5 bases). CDR3 size: 19 residues. V was trimmed by 1 base and J by 5 bases, leaving 24 bases between them. Germline V gene data show CDR1 as SGHNT and CDR2 as YYREEE (reference sequence). The CDR3 region is CASSLSPSQSGSRTGELFF. DNA of the CDR3: TGTGCCAGCAGCTTGAGCCCCTCTCAAAGTGGGAGTAGGACCGGGGAGCTGTTTTTT.

This rearrangement joins TRBV2 to TRBJ1-2; TRBD1 agrees at 8 bases. The V gene end was trimmed by 3 bases and the J gene end by 8 bases; junction bases not matched to a gene: 2. Germline CDR1 is SNHLY and CDR2 is FYNNEI. The CDR3 is 12 residues long. The CDR3 here is CASSDRGLGYTF. DNA of the CDR3: TGTGCCAGCAGTGACAGGGGGCTCGGCTACACCTTC. The entire variable domain, with the rest obtained from reference TRBV2 and TRBJ1-2, is as follows: EPEVTQTPSHQVTQMGQEVILRCVPISNHLYFYWYRQILGQKVEFLVSFYNNEISEKSEIFDDQFSVERPDGSNFTLKIRSTKLEDSAMYFCASSDRGLGYTFGSGTRLTVV.

V is TRBV7-9 and J is TRBJ1-6, with 7 positions matching TRBD1. V dropped 3 bases and J dropped 7; count of bases not matched to a gene: 3. The CDR3 consists of 14 residues. The germline gives CDR1 SEHNR, CDR2 FQNEAQ (reference sequence). The chain's CDR3 is CASSFQQGNSPLHF. DNA for the CDR3: TGTGCCAGCAGCTTTCAACAGGGGAATTCACCCCTCCACTTT.

This chain links TRBV6-1 with TRBJ1-1; 8 bases align to TRBD1. The CDR3 runs 14 residues. The germline CDR1 and CDR2 sequences are MNHNS and SASEGT. The J segment lost 1 base and the V segment lost 4 bases, leaving 2 bases of the junction unmatched. The chain's CDR3 is CASSGDRRNTEAFF. The CDR3 DNA is TGTGCCAGCAGTGGGGACAGGCGGAACACTGAAGCTTTCTTT.

The chain is built from TRBV9 and TRBJ2-7, with 8 nucleotides matching TRBD1. Trimming removed 0 bases from V and 3 bases from J; junction bases left unmatched: 5. Per germline, CDR1 SGDLS and CDR2 YYNGEE. The CDR3 sequence is 15 residues long. The CDR3 DNA reads as TGTGCCAGCAGCGTAGGGACAGGGTCAGTCTACGAGCAGTACTTC. It yields the protein CASSVGTGSVYEQYF.

This chain uses TRBV30 with TRBJ1-1; D is unresolved. V lost 0 bases to trimming and J lost 4 bases, with 9 bases between them. The CDR3 consists of 13 residues. Germline V gives CDR1 GTSNPN, CDR2 SVGIG (reference sequence). The CDR3 DNA follows: TGTGCCTGGAGTGTACGGGTGGGCACTGAAGCTTTCTTT. This encodes CAWSVRVGTEAFF.

The chain has TRBV7-3 and TRBJ2-1; 9 nucleotides line up with TRBD1. Unmatched junction bases numbered 6, after V lost 5 bases and J lost 4 bases. This CDR3 region has 15 residues. Germline V gene lookup returns CDR1 SGHTA and CDR2 FQGTGA. In DNA form, the CDR3 reads TGTGCCAGCAGCGCGTACGGGACAGGGTACAATGAGCAGTTCTTC. It yields the protein CASSAYGTGYNEQFF.

Within the sample, this clone is medium-sized. The rearrangement joins TRBV5-6 to TRBJ1-1, with 10 bases that match TRBD1. Germline V gene data show CDR1 as SGHDT and CDR2 as YYEEEE. There are 15 residues in the CDR3. Trimming took 4 bases from V and 7 from J; bases not matched to a gene: 10. The CDR3 DNA reads TGTGCCAGCAGCGGCCTGACAGGGGGCTCGGGTGAAGCTTTCTTT. Protein product: CASSGLTGGSGEAFF.